The T cell receptor (beta chain) described here comes from a study of cytomegalovirus exposure and HLA in healthy donors. The length of the CDR3 is 17 residues. With 3 bases removed from V and 7 bases from J, the gap between germline ends came to 22 bases. The germline gives CDR1 SGHAT, CDR2 FQNNGV. In its sample, this clone was seen once. Its antigen remains unidentified. Study findings and constraints: Exclusion as indistinguishable affected some V segments, including TRBV6-2 and TRBV6-3. Overall, around 150 TCR beta chains were annotated as cytomegalovirus-associated. As a later analysis showed, a missense DCLRE1C variant was linked to trimming of TCR beta V- and J-genes.

The PCR used 60 Vbeta and 13 Jbeta primers. Data came from immunoSEQ multiplex PCR; TCRdb stores just in-frame clones and leaves some out. Among 100,000 to 150,000 clones listed, approximately 80% were seen once. Specimen: PBMCs. This chain uses TRBV11-2 with TRBJ1-3; the D gene is possibly TRBD1 (5 bases). This TCR was sampled from a girl aged 2 to 10 in good health and CMV-seronegative. DNA of the CDR3: TGTGCCAGCAGCTTTTGGTCTGCAGGGTGGGGAATCAACACCATATATTTT. The encoded protein is CASSFWSAGWGINTIYF.